These 30 T cell receptor beta chains were sequenced from one sample in a study of CD8 T cells in acute hepatitis C reinfection. Profiling relied on immunoSEQ multiplex PCR, and the TCRdb table lists in-frame clones only, not all of them. There are tens of thousands of clones in the sample; roughly 85% occur only once, and 11% lies in the top ten. Time point here: naive CD8 control sorted from an acute-time-point sample. The sequenced sample consisted of naive CD8+ T cells from PBMCs. The receptors were sampled from a woman under 30 who spontaneously cleared hepatitis C infection.

The chain joins TRBV7-9 to TRBJ2-2; D gene ambiguous. V lost 4 bases to trimming and J lost 0 bases, with 12 bases between them. The CDR3 has 16 residues. Germline CDR1 and CDR2: SEHNR and FQNEAQ (reference sequence). The CDR3 coding sequence is TGTGCCAGCAGCTCAGTGGATGGAACGAACACCGGGGAGCTGTTTTTT. This translates into CASSSVDGTNTGELFF.

The chain links TRBV7-9 to TRBJ1-4, with D uncertain. CDR3 size: 16 residues. Trimming left V 4 bases short and J 0 bases short, with 12 bases between. Germline V gene lookup returns CDR1 SEHNR and CDR2 FQNEAQ (reference sequence). CDR3 sequence: CASSSFDLATNEKLFF. The CDR3, as DNA: TGTGCCAGCAGCTCTTTTGATTTGGCAACTAATGAAAAACTGTTTTTT. The whole variable domain, remainder taken from reference TRBV7-9 and TRBJ1-4, is DTGVSQNPRHKITKRGQNVTFRCDPISEHNRLYWYRQTLGQGPEFLTYFQNEAQLEKSRLLSDRFSAERPKGSFSTLEIQRTEQGDSAMYLCASSSFDLATNEKLFFGSGTQLSVL.

The V and J genes are TRBV7-9 and TRBJ2-7; 8 bases line up with TRBD2. The CDR3 loop spans 16 amino acids. CDR1 is SEHNR, CDR2 FQNEAQ, per germline (reference sequence). V was clipped by 4 bases and J by 2 bases; unmatched bases: 10. CDR3 in amino acids: CASSSTSSGSPYEQYF. CDR3 coding DNA: TGTGCCAGCAGCTCCACCTCCAGCGGGAGTCCCTACGAGCAGTACTTC.

CDR3 nucleotide sequence: TGTGCCAGCAGCCCTTTTCTCGACACCCTGTACCAAGAGACCCAGTACTTC. Translated, it gives CASSPFLDTLYQETQYF. The chain uses TRBV7-8 and TRBJ2-5; D is ambiguous. This CDR3 has 17 amino acids. The V gene lost 5 bases and the J gene lost 0 bases, with 19 bases spanning the gap. Per germline, CDR1 SGHVS and CDR2 FQNEAQ.

The chain carries TRBV11-2 and TRBJ1-2, with D perhaps TRBD1 (5 bases). Germline V gene sequence: CDR1 SGHAT, CDR2 FQNNGV. This CDR3 region has 14 residues. V gave up 2 bases and J gave up 3 bases, with 10 bases separating them. The CDR3 spells CASSLITGDYGYTF. DNA for the CDR3: TGTGCCAGCAGCTTAATAACGGGGGACTATGGCTACACCTTC.

In this sample, this clone turned up a few times. The rearrangement links TRBV6-4 to TRBJ1-1; D possibly corresponds to TRBD1 (6 bases). The V end was cut by 7 bases, the J end by 6 bases, with 12 bases between. This CDR3 comprises 12 residues. Looked up from germline, CDR1 is MRHNA and CDR2 is SNTAGT. CDR3 in amino acids: CASTKDSAEAFF. For the CDR3, the DNA is TGTGCCAGCACCAAGGACAGCGCTGAAGCTTTCTTT.

This chain uses TRBV14 with TRBJ1-1; possibly TRBD1 for D (5 bases). CDR1 is SGHDN and CDR2 is FVKESK in the germline V gene. This CDR3 has 13 residues. V lost 4 bases to trimming and J lost 7 bases, with 13 bases between them. In DNA, the CDR3 is TGTGCCAGCAGCCCACAGACAGCCGTTGAAGCTTTCTTT. It translates to CASSPQTAVEAFF.

The chain links TRBV27 to TRBJ2-7; no definite D call. V was cut by 5 bases and J by 6 bases, with 11 bases left in between. The CDR3 is made up of 12 amino acids. Germline values: CDR1 MNHEY, CDR2 SMNVEV (reference sequence). The CDR3 region has the DNA TGTGCCAGCAGTACGAATCGACGCGAGCAGTACTTC. Amino acid sequence: CASSTNRREQYF.

The CDR3 DNA is TGTGCCAGCAGCGTAGAGCCTGAGCACCCAGAAGCTTTCTTT. Encoded protein: CASSVEPEHPEAFF. The chain joins TRBV9 to TRBJ1-1; D not certain. The CDR3 runs to 14 residues. Trimming left V 0 bases short and J 8 bases short, with 14 bases between. Germline loops: CDR1 SGDLS, CDR2 YYNGEE.

V usage is TRBV7-2 and J usage is TRBJ2-7; D call uncertain. CDR3 length: 15 residues. V gave up 6 bases and J gave up 4 bases, with 19 bases separating them. Germline V gene lookup returns CDR1 SGHTA and CDR2 FQGNSA. CDR3 amino acids: CASSHRYSTLYEQYF. The CDR3 DNA sequence: TGTGCCAGCAGTCATCGTTATTCGACATTGTACGAGCAGTACTTC.

This clone was detected a few times. The rearrangement uses TRBV27 and TRBJ2-2; D remains ambiguous. This CDR3 has 12 amino acids. The V and J ends lost 2 bases and 6 bases respectively, with 4 bases between them. CDR1 MNHEY and CDR2 SMNVEV come from the germline V gene (reference sequence). The CDR3 here is CASSLISGELFF. CDR3 nucleotides: TGTGCCAGCAGTTTAATCTCCGGGGAGCTGTTTTTT.

The sample holds one count of this clone. This sequence joins TRBV7-9 and TRBJ2-1; 7 bases match TRBD2. J was trimmed by 3 bases and V by 1 base; bases with no gene match: 9. The CDR3 is 17 residues long. Germline V lookup: CDR1 SEHNR, CDR2 FQNEAQ (reference sequence). CDR3: CASSLGTRPNNYNEQFF. The CDR3 DNA follows: TGTGCCAGCAGCTTAGGGACTAGACCAAACAACTACAATGAGCAGTTCTTC.

V usage is TRBV7-9 and J usage is TRBJ2-1; TRBD2 agrees at 12 bases. The CDR3 loop spans 12 amino acids. CDR1 SEHNR and CDR2 FQNEAQ come from the germline V gene (reference sequence). The J segment lost 13 bases and the V segment lost 7 bases, leaving 5 bases of the junction unmatched. The CDR3 is CASTAGLAGQFF. CDR3 nucleotide sequence: TGTGCCAGCACGGCCGGACTAGCGGGACAGTTCTTC.

V and J are TRBV11-3 and TRBJ2-1; TRBD2 aligns across 7 bases. Germline V gives CDR1 SGHNT, CDR2 YENEEA. The CDR3 spans 16 residues. Unmatched junction bases numbered 8, after V lost 3 bases and J lost 3 bases. This CDR3 reads CASSLEGGSVYNEQFF. The DNA for the CDR3 is TGTGCCAGCAGCTTGGAAGGCGGGAGTGTCTACAATGAGCAGTTCTTC. The whole variable domain, filled in from reference TRBV11-3 and TRBJ2-1, reads EAGVVQSPRYKIIEKKQPVAFWCNPISGHNTLYWYLQNLGQGPELLIRYENEEAVDDSQLPKDRFSAERLKGVDSTLKIQPAELGDSAVYLCASSLEGGSVYNEQFFGPGTRLTVL.

CDR3 nucleotide sequence: TGTGCCAGCAGCTTTCATCACGGACAGGCCCCGGACGCCGGGGAGCTGTTTTTT. Residues: CASSFHHGQAPDAGELFF. The V and J genes are TRBV5-6 and TRBJ2-2; 7 nucleotides agree with TRBD1. Germline V gene lookup returns CDR1 SGHDT and CDR2 YYEEEE. V shed 2 bases, J shed 6 bases, and the junction held 16 bases outside the gene matches. CDR3 size: 18 residues.

The chain carries TRBV14 and TRBJ2-7; D gene unclear. V was cut by 1 base and J by 9 bases, with 10 bases left in between. From germline, CDR1 is SGHDN and CDR2 FVKESK. The CDR3 is 12 residues long. CDR3 DNA sequence: TGTGCCAGCAGCCAAGGAATTAGAGGGCAGTACTTC. Amino acids: CASSQGIRGQYF.

This rearrangement joins TRBV5-8 to TRBJ1-2; 7 nucleotides line up with TRBD1. Trimming took 0 bases from V and 4 from J; bases not matched to a gene: 12. Germline V CDR1 and CDR2: SGHTS, YDEGEE. The length of the CDR3 is 17 residues. The CDR3 sequence is CASSLAGGTAPSYGYTF. CDR3 coding DNA: TGTGCCAGCAGCTTGGCCGGGGGGACAGCTCCCAGCTATGGCTACACCTTC.

The genes are TRBV18 and TRBJ2-1, with 7 bases that match TRBD2. CDR3 length: 19 residues. With V trimmed by 0 bases and J by 4 bases, 15 bases remained unmatched. From germline, CDR1 is KGHSH and CDR2 LQKENI. The CDR3 region is CASSPPAGAKRGSYNEQFF. CDR3 nucleotides: TGTGCCAGCTCACCACCTGCGGGAGCCAAGAGGGGCTCATACAATGAGCAGTTCTTC.

The chain has TRBV6-5 and TRBJ2-2; D is undetermined. Germline CDR1 reads MNHEY; CDR2 reads SVGAGI. The CDR3 is made up of 11 amino acids. Deletions cut 6 bases from V and 7 bases from J, with 6 bases between. CDR3 sequence: CASSSHGELFF. The CDR3 bases are TGTGCCAGCAGCAGCCACGGGGAGCTGTTTTTT.

The J gene is TRBJ2-1, the V gene TRBV7-3; a weak D match, TRBD1 (5 bases). V was pared by 4 bases and J by 4 bases, with 8 bases between. Germline CDR1 is SGHTA and CDR2 is FQGTGA. The CDR3 is 13 residues long. CDR3 DNA: TGTGCCAGCAGCTGGACACAGTACAATGAGCAGTTCTTC. Protein product: CASSWTQYNEQFF.

This clone was counted only a few times. The rearrangement uses TRBV10-1 and TRBJ2-2; no firm D call. Trimming stripped 3 bases from V and 6 bases from J, with 2 bases between. The CDR3 sequence is 11 residues long. The germline gives CDR1 WNHNN, CDR2 SYGVQD (reference sequence). The CDR3: CASSDAGELFF. The CDR3 bases are TGCGCCAGCAGTGATGCCGGGGAGCTGTTTTTT.

The rearrangement uses TRBV4-2 and TRBJ2-1; D possibly uses TRBD1 or TRBD2 (5 bases each). CDR1 is LGHNA and CDR2 is YNFKEQ in the germline V gene. Between the trimmed V and J ends, which lost 4 bases and 3 bases, there was a span of 16 bases. The CDR3 extends over 16 amino acids. For the CDR3, the DNA is TGTGCCAGCAGCCGAGGGGTAGACGAAGACTACAATGAGCAGTTCTTC. Amino acid sequence: CASSRGVDEDYNEQFF.

The chain joins TRBV2 to TRBJ1-4; D gene unclear. Germline CDR1 and CDR2: SNHLY and FYNNEI. Trimming cost V 7 bases and J 0 bases, with 30 bases left between them. CDR3 length: 21 amino acids. The CDR3 DNA is TGTGCCAGCATTGGGAGTTTAACCTTAATATCCGCCAATGCAACTAATGAAAAACTGTTTTTT. Translated: CASIGSLTLISANATNEKLFF.

This chain links TRBV5-4 with TRBJ2-1, with D maybe TRBD2 (6 bases). V lost 2 bases, J lost 6 bases, and 9 bases lay in between. The CDR3 contains 13 residues. The germline V gene encodes CDR1 SGHNT and CDR2 YYREEE (reference sequence). CDR3 amino acids: CASSLWTTNEQFF. CDR3 bases: TGTGCCAGCAGCTTATGGACTACCAATGAGCAGTTCTTC. Using reference TRBV5-4 and TRBJ2-1 for the parts outside the CDR3, the full variable domain is ETGVTQSPTHLIKTRGQQVTLRCSSQSGHNTVSWYQQALGQGPQFIFQYYREEENGRGNFPPRFSGLQFPNYSSELNVNALELDDSALYLCASSLWTTNEQFFGPGTRLTVL.

The chain couples TRBV6-4 to TRBJ2-7; D is ambiguous. Trimming stripped 4 bases from V and 2 bases from J, with 15 bases between. Germline-derived CDR1 and CDR2 are MRHNA and SNTAGT. The CDR3 consists of 15 residues. DNA for the CDR3: TGTGCCAGCAGTGCCATGTTTGGGGAACCCTACGAGCAGTACTTC. This gives the protein CASSAMFGEPYEQYF.

This chain connects TRBV9 to TRBJ2-1; 10 nucleotides match TRBD2. The CDR3 extends over 17 amino acids. V lost 4 bases and J lost 0; bases outside the gene matches: 7. Germline CDR1 is SGDLS and CDR2 is YYNGEE. The CDR3 protein is CASSPRTSGVSYNEQFF. The CDR3 nucleotides read TGTGCCAGCAGCCCTCGGACTAGCGGAGTCTCCTACAATGAGCAGTTCTTC.

The V and J genes are TRBV10-2 and TRBJ2-7; D not resolved. Germline assignment: CDR1 WSHSY and CDR2 SAAADI. V was clipped by 0 bases and J by 6 bases, with 12 bases between them. The CDR3 length is 14 residues. CDR3 amino acids: CASSESNPSGEQYF. DNA for the CDR3: TGCGCCAGCAGTGAGTCGAATCCCTCCGGCGAGCAGTACTTC.

V is TRBV15 and J is TRBJ2-2, with TRBD1 matching 9 bases. Looked up from germline, CDR1 is LNHNV and CDR2 is YYDKDF (reference sequence). V was pared by 3 bases and J by 5 bases, with 13 bases of the junction left unmatched. The CDR3 runs to 18 residues. DNA of the CDR3: TGTGCCACCAGCAGTCCAGGGTTGGACAGGGGAAAAACCGGGGAGCTGTTTTTT. This encodes CATSSPGLDRGKTGELFF.

The chain is built from TRBV5-1 and TRBJ2-7; 10 bases are a match to TRBD2. Unmatched junction bases numbered 10, after V lost 4 bases and J lost 0 bases. The CDR3 is 17 residues long. The germline V gene has CDR1 SGHRS and CDR2 YFSETQ. CDR3 residues: CASSPLTSGRTSYEQYF. The CDR3 region has the DNA TGCGCCAGCAGCCCGCTGACTAGCGGGCGAACCTCCTACGAGCAGTACTTC.

The count of this clone is one. The chain joins TRBV27 to TRBJ2-1, with D uncertain. This CDR3 spans 13 amino acids. Trimming cost V 8 bases and J 5 bases, with 13 bases left between them. Germline V lookup: CDR1 MNHEY, CDR2 SMNVEV (reference sequence). CDR3 nucleotide sequence: TGTGCCAGCTGGTCGGCCCCCCACAATGAGCAGTTCTTC. Its protein product is CASWSAPHNEQFF.